Included here is one T cell receptor (beta chain) sequence, with context. No antigen is known for it. This entry is derived from a study of lymphopenia after photon versus proton radiotherapy. Clones were read by immunoSEQ multiplex PCR, and TCRdb kept only the in-frame ones, dropping some. The repertoire has some 6,100 clones, approximately 89% of them found once; the top ten carry over 8.5%. The study's findings and limits: Oligoclonal CD8+ Temra expansion after nadir drove photon patients' diversity drop. In patients who died, overall survival fell as post-nadir TCR diversity dropped more. Under photons, naive T cells and diversity fell while effector/memory populations rose.

Germline V CDR1 and CDR2: SGHTA, FQGNSA. The CDR3 has 16 amino acids. The V and J ends lost 1 base and 2 bases respectively, with 11 bases between them. The TCR comes from a man in his fifties or sixties with cholangiocarcinoma. The source was peripheral blood, collected from a patient treated with photon-based radiotherapy. The chain employs TRBV7-2 and TRBJ2-2, with no clear D. CDR3 sequence reads: CASSLGVGSNTGELFF. The CDR3 coding sequence is TGTGCCAGCAGCTTAGGGGTGGGGTCAAACACCGGGGAGCTGTTTTTT.